This TCR beta chain stems from a study of blood T cell repertoires in COVID-19. Original analysis: Estimation of nucleated cell counts was performed using reference gene primer amplification. Profiled with immunoSEQ multiplex PCR; TCRdb holds only in-frame clones, not every one. V and J calls and clone size are those listed in that table; D and trimming were worked out from the DNA. The data show just over 300,000 clones, about nine tenths seen once. All recovered Cohort 3 donors got two negative PCRs, got clearance, or saw symptom resolution. Trimming pared 1 base from V and 10 bases from J, leaving 11 bases between. This CDR3 region has 13 residues. Germline V gives CDR1 MNHEY, CDR2 SVGAGI.

The sequenced sample consisted of PBMCs or T cells enriched from blood (not recorded which). The chain joins TRBV6-5 to TRBJ2-1; D is undetermined. This clonotype was sampled from a woman between 18 and 29 years old who had recovered from COVID-19. CDR3 residues: CASSYYPAVEQFF. For the CDR3, the DNA is TGTGCCAGCAGTTACTACCCCGCGGTGGAGCAGTTCTTC.